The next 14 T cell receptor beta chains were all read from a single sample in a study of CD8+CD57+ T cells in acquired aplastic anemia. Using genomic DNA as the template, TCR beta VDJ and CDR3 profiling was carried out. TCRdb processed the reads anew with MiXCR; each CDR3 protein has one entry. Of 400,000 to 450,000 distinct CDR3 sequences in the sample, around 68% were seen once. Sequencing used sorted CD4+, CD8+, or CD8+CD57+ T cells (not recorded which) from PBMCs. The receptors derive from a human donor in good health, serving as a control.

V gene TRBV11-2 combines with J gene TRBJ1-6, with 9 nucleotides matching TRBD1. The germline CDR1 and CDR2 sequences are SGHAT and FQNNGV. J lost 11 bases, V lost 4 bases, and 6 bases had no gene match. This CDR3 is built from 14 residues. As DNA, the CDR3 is TGTGCCAGCAGCTCGGGACAGGGAAGTCCACCCCTCCACTTT. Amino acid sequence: CASSSGQGSPPLHF. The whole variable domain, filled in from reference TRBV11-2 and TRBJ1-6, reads EAGVAQSPRYKIIEKRQSVAFWCNPISGHATLYWYQQILGQGPKLLIQFQNNGVVDDSQLPKDRFSAERLKGVDSTLKIQPAKLEDSAVYLCASSSGQGSPPLHFGNGTRLTVT.

The CDR3 is CASSSKGGDQPQHHF. The CDR3 DNA reads as TGTGCCAGCAGCTCCAAGGGAGGGGATCAGCCCCAGCATCATTTT. The chain has TRBV7-2 and TRBJ1-5; D is possibly TRBD1 (5 bases). Per the germline V gene, CDR1 is SGHTA and CDR2 is FQGNSA. Trimming shortened V by 4 bases and J by 16 bases, and 26 bases separated the two germline ends. The CDR3 length is 15 residues.

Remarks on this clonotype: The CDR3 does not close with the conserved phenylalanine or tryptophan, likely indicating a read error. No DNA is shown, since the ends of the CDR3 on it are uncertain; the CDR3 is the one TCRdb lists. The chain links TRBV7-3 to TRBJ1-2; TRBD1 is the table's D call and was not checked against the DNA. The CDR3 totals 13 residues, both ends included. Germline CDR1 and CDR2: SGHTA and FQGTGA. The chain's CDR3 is CASSIGTGLGYTV.

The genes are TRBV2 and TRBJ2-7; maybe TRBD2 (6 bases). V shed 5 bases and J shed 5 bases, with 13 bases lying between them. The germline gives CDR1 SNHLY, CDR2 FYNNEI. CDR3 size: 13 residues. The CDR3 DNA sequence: TGTGCCAGCAGTTTAGGCGGGGAGGACGAGCAGTACTTC. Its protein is CASSLGGEDEQYF.

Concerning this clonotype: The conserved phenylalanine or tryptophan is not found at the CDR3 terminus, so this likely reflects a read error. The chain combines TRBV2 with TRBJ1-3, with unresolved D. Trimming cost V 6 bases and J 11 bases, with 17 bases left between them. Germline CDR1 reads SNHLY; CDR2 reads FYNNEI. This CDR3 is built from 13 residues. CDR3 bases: TGTGCCAGCAGCTTACGGCCTGGAGGCTCCATATATTCT. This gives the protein CASSLRPGGSIYS.

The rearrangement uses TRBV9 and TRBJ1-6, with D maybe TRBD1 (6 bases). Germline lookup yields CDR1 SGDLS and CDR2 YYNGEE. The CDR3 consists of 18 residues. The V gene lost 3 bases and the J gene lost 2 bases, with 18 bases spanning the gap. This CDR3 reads CASSEGRAGTPYNSPLHF. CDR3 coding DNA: TGTGCCAGCAGCGAGGGCCGTGCGGGGACACCCTATAATTCACCCCTCCACTTT.

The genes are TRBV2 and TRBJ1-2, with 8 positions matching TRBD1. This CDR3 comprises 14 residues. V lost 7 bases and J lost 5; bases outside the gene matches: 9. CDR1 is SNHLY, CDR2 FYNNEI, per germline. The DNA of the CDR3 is TGTGCCAGCACCCCGACAGGGGCTTATTATGGCTACACCTTC. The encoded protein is CASTPTGAYYGYTF.

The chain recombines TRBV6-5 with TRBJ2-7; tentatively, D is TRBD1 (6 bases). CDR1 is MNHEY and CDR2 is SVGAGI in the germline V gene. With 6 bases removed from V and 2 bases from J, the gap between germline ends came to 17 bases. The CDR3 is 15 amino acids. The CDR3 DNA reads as TGTGCCAGCAGCACCCCGGGACACAAGCCCTACGAGCAGTACTTC. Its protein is CASSTPGHKPYEQYF.

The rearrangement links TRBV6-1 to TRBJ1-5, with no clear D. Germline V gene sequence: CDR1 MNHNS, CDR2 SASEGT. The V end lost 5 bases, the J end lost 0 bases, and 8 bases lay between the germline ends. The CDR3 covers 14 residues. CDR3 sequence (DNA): TGTGCCAGCAGTAACCAGGTTAGCAATCAGCCCCAGCATTTT. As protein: CASSNQVSNQPQHF.

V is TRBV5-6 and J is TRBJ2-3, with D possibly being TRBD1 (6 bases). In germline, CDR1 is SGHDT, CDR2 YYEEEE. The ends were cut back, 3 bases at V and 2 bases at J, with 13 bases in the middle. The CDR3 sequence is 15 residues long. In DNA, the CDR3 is TGTGCCAGCAGCTCGGGACAAGCTTCCACAGATACGCAGTATTTT. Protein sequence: CASSSGQASTDTQYF. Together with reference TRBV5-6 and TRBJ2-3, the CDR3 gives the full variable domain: DAGVTQSPTHLIKTRGQQVTLRCSPKSGHDTVSWYQQALGQGPQFIFQYYEEEERQRGNFPDRFSGHQFPNYSSELNVNALLLGDSALYLCASSSGQASTDTQYFGPGTRLTVL.

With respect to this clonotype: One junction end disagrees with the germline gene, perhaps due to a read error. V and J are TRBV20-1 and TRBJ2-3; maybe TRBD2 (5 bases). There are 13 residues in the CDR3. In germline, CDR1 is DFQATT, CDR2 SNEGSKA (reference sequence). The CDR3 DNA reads TGCAGTGCTAGGGACTTCCTCCAGGTGGCGCAGTATTTC. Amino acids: CSARDFLQVAQYF.

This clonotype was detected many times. The CDR3 DNA reads as TGTGCCAGCAGCTTGGAGGGGACCGGGGAGCTGTTTTTT. Protein sequence: CASSLEGTGELFF. The rearrangement joins TRBV7-2 to TRBJ2-2; D may be TRBD2 (6 bases). Between the trimmed V and J ends, which lost 3 bases and 5 bases, there was a span of 7 bases. This CDR3 has 13 amino acids. Per the germline V gene, CDR1 is SGHTA and CDR2 is FQGNSA.

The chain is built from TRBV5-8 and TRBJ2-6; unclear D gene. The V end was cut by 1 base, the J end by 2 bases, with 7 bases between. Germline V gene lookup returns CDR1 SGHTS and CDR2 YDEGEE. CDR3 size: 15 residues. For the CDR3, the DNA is TGTGCCAGCAGCTTGACTCCGGCTGGGGCCAACGTCCTGACTTTC. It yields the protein CASSLTPAGANVLTF.

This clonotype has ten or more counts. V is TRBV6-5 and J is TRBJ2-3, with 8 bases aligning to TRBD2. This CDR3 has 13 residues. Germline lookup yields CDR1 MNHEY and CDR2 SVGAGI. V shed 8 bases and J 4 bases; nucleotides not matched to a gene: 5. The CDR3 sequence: CASSGGGPDTQYF. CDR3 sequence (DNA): TGTGCCAGCTCGGGAGGGGGTCCAGATACGCAGTATTTT.